The clone carrying this T cell receptor beta chain was detected once. Its specificity is not known. Specified time point: sample taken at primary tumor resection. MiXCR, applied by TCRdb to the 5' RACE reads, yields one record per CDR3 protein. This repertoire shows 5,500 to 7,000 distinct CDR3 sequences, about 7.7% found once; its top ten account for approximately 27%. This specimen comes from a study of spatial heterogeneity in lung cancer. Study results and caveats: The number of expanded tumor alpha and beta chains correlated with mutation number.

This CDR3 has 13 residues. Trimming pared 0 bases from V and 5 bases from J, leaving 7 bases between. Per germline, CDR1 MNHEY and CDR2 SVGEGT. The V call is TRBV6-2 or TRBV6-3, the J call TRBJ1-1; D remains ambiguous. This clonotype was obtained from a female donor with early-stage non-small cell lung cancer. The specimen was lung tumor tissue, collected at surgery. The CDR3 protein is CASSYSGQTEAFF. The CDR3 nucleotides are TGTGCCAGCAGTTACTCTGGGCAAACTGAAGCTTTCTTT.